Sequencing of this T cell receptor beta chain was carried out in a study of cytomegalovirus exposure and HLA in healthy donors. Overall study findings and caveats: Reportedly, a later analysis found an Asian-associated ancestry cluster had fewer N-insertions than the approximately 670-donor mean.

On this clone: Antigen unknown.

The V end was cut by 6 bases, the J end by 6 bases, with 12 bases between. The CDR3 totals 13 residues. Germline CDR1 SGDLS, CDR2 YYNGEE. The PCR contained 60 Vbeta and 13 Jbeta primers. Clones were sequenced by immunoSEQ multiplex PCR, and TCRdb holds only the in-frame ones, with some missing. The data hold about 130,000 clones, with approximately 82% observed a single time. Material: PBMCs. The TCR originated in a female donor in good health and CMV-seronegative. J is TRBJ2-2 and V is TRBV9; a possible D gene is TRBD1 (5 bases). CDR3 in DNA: TGTGCCAGCACGGCAGGGCCGCCCGGGGAGCTGTTTTTT. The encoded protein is CASTAGPPGELFF.